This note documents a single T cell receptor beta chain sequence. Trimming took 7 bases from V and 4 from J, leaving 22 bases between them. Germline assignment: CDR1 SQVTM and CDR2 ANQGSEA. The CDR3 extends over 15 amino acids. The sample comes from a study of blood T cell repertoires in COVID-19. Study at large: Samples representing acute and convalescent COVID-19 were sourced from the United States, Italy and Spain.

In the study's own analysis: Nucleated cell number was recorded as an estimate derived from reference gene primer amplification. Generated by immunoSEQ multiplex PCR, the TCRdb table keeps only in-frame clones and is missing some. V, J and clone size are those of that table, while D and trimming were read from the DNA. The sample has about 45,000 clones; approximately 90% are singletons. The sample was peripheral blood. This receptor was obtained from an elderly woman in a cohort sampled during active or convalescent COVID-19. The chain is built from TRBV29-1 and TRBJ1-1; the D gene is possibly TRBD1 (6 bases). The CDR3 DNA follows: TGCAGCGGGGCCCCGCAGGGGAGGGGCCCCACTGAAGCTTTCTTT. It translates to CSGAPQGRGPTEAFF.